This T cell receptor (beta chain) was documented in a study of blood T cell repertoires in COVID-19. About the study: There were acute and convalescent COVID-19 samples, and they came from the United States, Italy and Spain.

Trimming at V came to 4 bases and at J to 7 bases, leaving 4 bases not matched to a gene. The CDR3 covers 14 residues. Germline loops: CDR1 LGHDT, CDR2 YNNKEL (reference sequence). The authors' processing: From reference gene primer amplification, estimates of nucleated cell counts were derived. The table came from immunoSEQ multiplex PCR; TCRdb's copy has only in-frame clones and leaves some out. V and J calls and clone size are given by that table; D and trimming were obtained from the DNA. The sample holds about 170,000 clones, 80% to 85% seen once. The chain is built from TRBV3-1 (or the pseudogene TRBV3-2) and TRBJ1-6; 7 bases agree with TRBD1. The sequenced sample consisted of peripheral blood. The clonotype originates from a woman aged 60-75 years with acute or convalescent COVID-19. The CDR3 protein is CASSPGQNNSPLHF. CDR3 sequence (DNA): TGTGCCAGCAGCCCGGGACAGAACAATTCACCCCTCCACTTT.